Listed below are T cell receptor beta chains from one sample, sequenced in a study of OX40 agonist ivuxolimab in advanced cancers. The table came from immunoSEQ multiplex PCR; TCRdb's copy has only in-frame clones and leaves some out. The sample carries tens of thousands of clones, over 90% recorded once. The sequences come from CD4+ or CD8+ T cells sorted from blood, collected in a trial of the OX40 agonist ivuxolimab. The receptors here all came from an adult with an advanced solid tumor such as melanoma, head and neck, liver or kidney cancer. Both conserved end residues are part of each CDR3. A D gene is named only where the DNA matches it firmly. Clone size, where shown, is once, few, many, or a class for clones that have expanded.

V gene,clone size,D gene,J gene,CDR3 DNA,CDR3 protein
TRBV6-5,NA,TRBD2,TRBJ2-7,TGTGCCAGCAGTTACTCGTCGGGAGGCCTCTCCTACGAGCAGTACTTC,CASSYSSGGLSYEQYF
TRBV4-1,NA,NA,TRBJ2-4,TGCGCCAGCAGCCAAGATCAGTATCACGAGGGCGGGGAGTTAGACATTCAGTACTTC,CASSQDQYHEGGELDIQYF
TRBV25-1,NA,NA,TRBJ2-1,TGTGCCAGCTTAGACTCGAGTGGGAAGAGCTCCTACAATGAGCAGTTCTTC,CASLDSSGKSSYNEQFF
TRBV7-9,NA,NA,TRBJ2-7,TGTGCCAGCAGCCCGAGGACCTCCTACGAGCAGTACTTC,CASSPRTSYEQYF
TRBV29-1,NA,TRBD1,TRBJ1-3,TGCAGCGCGACAGGGCAGGCAAACACCATATATTTT,CSATGQANTIYF
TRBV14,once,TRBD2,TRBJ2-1,TGTGCCAGCAGCCCAGCGGGGTACAATGAGCAGTTCTTC,CASSPAGYNEQFF
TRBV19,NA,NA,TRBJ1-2,TGTGCCAGTAACCCGGACAGTTCAGACACATATGGCTACACCTTC,CASNPDSSDTYGYTF
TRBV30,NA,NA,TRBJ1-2,TGTGCCTGGAGTGTAATGTGGAGGGAAGTTAGCTACACCTTC,CAWSVMWREVSYTF
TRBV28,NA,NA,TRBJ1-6,TGTGCCAGCAGTCCCCCCCTCGAAGTCCATTCACCCCTCCACTTT,CASSPPLEVHSPLHF
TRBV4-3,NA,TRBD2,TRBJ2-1,TGCGCCAGCAGCCAAGCACAGACTAGCGGTCGAAATGAGCAGTTCTTC,CASSQAQTSGRNEQFF
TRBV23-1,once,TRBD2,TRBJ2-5,TGCGCCAGCAGTCAATCGTATAGCCGGGATAGCGGGTACCAAGAGACCCAGTACTTC,CASSQSYSRDSGYQETQYF
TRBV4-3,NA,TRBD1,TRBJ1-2,TGCGCCAGCAGCCAAGTCGGGGACAGGACCTACACCTTC,CASSQVGDRTYTF
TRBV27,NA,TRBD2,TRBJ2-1,TGTGCCAGCAGTCACGGACTAGCCTCCTTCTACAATGAGCAGTTCTTC,CASSHGLASFYNEQFF
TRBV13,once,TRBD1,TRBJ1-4,TGTGCCAGCAGCTCGGACAGGGAGGATAATGAAAAACTGTTTTTT,CASSSDREDNEKLFF
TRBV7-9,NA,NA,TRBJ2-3,TGTGCCAGCAGCTTGGAAGGGGACCCGACCTATAGCACAGATACGCAGTATTTT,CASSLEGDPTYSTDTQYF
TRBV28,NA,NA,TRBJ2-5,TGTGCCAGCAGTTTTTTGCGAGTAACGGGACTCCAAGAGACCCAGTACTTC,CASSFLRVTGLQETQYF
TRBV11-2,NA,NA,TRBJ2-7,TGTGCCAGCAGCCGGGGGTGGGAGCAGTACTTC,CASSRGWEQYF
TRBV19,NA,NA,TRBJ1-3,TGTGCCAGTAGTATTCTAGGCGGAAACACCATATATTTT,CASSILGGNTIYF
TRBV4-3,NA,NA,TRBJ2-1,TGCGCCAGCAGCCGATCCTGGGGCGGAGCCTACAATGAGCAGTTCTTC,CASSRSWGGAYNEQFF
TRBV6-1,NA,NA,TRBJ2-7,TGTGCCAGCAGTGGCCTGGGGACCATCAGAGGCTCCTACGAGCAGTACTTC,CASSGLGTIRGSYEQYF
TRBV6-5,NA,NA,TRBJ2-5,TGTGCCAGCAGTCACTTAGGGGGGGAGACCCAGTACTTC,CASSHLGGETQYF
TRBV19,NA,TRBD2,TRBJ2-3,TGTGCCAGCCGGGGACTAGCGGGGAACACAGATACGCAGTATTTT,CASRGLAGNTDTQYF
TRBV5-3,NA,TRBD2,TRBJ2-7,TGTGCCAGAAGCGTTAAAGGGACTAGCGGGAACTACGAGCAGTACTTC,CARSVKGTSGNYEQYF
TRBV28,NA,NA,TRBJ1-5,TGTGCCAGCAGTACACCCGTAACGGGGAGCAATCAGCCCCAGCATTTT,CASSTPVTGSNQPQHF
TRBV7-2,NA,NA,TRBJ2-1,TGTATGTCGTTCTCCTACAATGAGCAGTTCTTC,CMSFSYNEQFF
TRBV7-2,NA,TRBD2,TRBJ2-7,TGTGCCAGCAGCCAAGGACTAGCGGGAGGCTACGAGCAGTACTTC,CASSQGLAGGYEQYF
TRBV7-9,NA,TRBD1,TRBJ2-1,TGTGCCAGCCCCGACGACAGGGCCAATGAGCAGTTCTTC,CASPDDRANEQFF
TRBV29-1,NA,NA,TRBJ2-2,TGCAGCGTTTTAGGGTTGTTGAAAACCGGGGAGCTGTTTTTT,CSVLGLLKTGELFF